This is a list of T cell receptor beta chains from one sample in a study of early stage breast cancer tumors. Generated by immunoSEQ multiplex PCR, the TCRdb table keeps only in-frame clones and is missing some. The table includes about 30,000 clones, 65% to 75% detected once. The sample taken for sequencing was blood. The receptors were sampled from a person aged 50 to 59 with breast cancer. Both conserved end residues are part of each CDR3. The D gene is left open where the match is weak. Some rows have no size entry. The others give once, few or many, or a class for an expanded clone.

j_gene: TRBJ2-7; v_gene: TRBV27; abundance: NA; d_gene: TRBD2; CDR3nt: TGTGCCAGCAGTTCGGCCGGACTAGCGGCTTCCTACGAGCAGTACTTC; CDR3aa: CASSSAGLAASYEQYF
j_gene: TRBJ1-5; v_gene: TRBV5-5; abundance: NA; d_gene: NA; CDR3nt: TGTGCCAGCAGCTTAGGTAGCGACACGCCGGCTTTT; CDR3aa: CASSLGSDTPAF
j_gene: TRBJ2-5; v_gene: TRBV10-2; abundance: NA; d_gene: NA; CDR3nt: TGCGCCAGCGTGGGCAGCCAAGAGACCCAGTACTTC; CDR3aa: CASVGSQETQYF
j_gene: TRBJ2-7; v_gene: TRBV4-3; abundance: NA; d_gene: NA; CDR3nt: TGCGCCAGCAGCCTCTTCGCCAGCTCCTACGAGCAGTACTTC; CDR3aa: CASSLFASSYEQYF
j_gene: TRBJ1-2; v_gene: TRBV19; abundance: NA; d_gene: NA; CDR3nt: TGTGCCAGTAGAGAGGGGCCCCGCTACACCTTC; CDR3aa: CASREGPRYTF
j_gene: TRBJ1-2; v_gene: TRBV2; abundance: few; d_gene: NA; CDR3nt: TGTGCCAGCAGTGAAGACACGGGCGGCGGCTACACCTTC; CDR3aa: CASSEDTGGGYTF
j_gene: TRBJ2-7; v_gene: TRBV6-5; abundance: NA; d_gene: TRBD1; CDR3nt: TGTGCCAGCAGTCAGACAGGGTACCACGAGCAGTACTTC; CDR3aa: CASSQTGYHEQYF
j_gene: TRBJ2-2; v_gene: TRBV13; abundance: NA; d_gene: NA; CDR3nt: TGTGCCAGCAGCTTCAATGCCCTCGGGGAGCTGTTTTTT; CDR3aa: CASSFNALGELFF
j_gene: TRBJ2-2; v_gene: TRBV18; abundance: NA; d_gene: NA; CDR3nt: TGTGCCAGCTCACCACCGGGCCGGGGGACCGGGGAGCTGTTTTTT; CDR3aa: CASSPPGRGTGELFF
j_gene: TRBJ1-5; v_gene: TRBV6-6; abundance: NA; d_gene: TRBD1; CDR3nt: TGTGCCAGCAGCGAAGGGACAGGGAGGCAGCCCCAGCATTTT; CDR3aa: CASSEGTGRQPQHF
j_gene: TRBJ2-1; v_gene: TRBV19; abundance: NA; d_gene: NA; CDR3nt: TGTGCCAGTAGTATGGGGACAAGGGGGAACAATGAGCAGTTCTTC; CDR3aa: CASSMGTRGNNEQFF
j_gene: TRBJ1-2; v_gene: TRBV6-5; abundance: NA; d_gene: TRBD1; CDR3nt: TGTGCCAGCAGTTATGGAGGGGGCGGGTATGGCTACACCTTC; CDR3aa: CASSYGGGGYGYTF
j_gene: TRBJ2-7; v_gene: TRBV5-1; abundance: once; d_gene: NA; CDR3nt: TGCGCCAGCAGCTTGAAAAGGGTGGGGCCGAACTACGAGCAGTACTTC; CDR3aa: CASSLKRVGPNYEQYF
j_gene: TRBJ2-5; v_gene: TRBV6-5; abundance: NA; d_gene: NA; CDR3nt: TGTGCCAGCAGTTACGATAGTAATAGGGTAGAGACCCAGTACTTC; CDR3aa: CASSYDSNRVETQYF
j_gene: TRBJ2-5; v_gene: TRBV2; abundance: NA; d_gene: NA; CDR3nt: TGTGCCAGCAGTGAAGGACTTCAGGAGACCCAGTACTTC; CDR3aa: CASSEGLQETQYF
j_gene: TRBJ1-2; v_gene: TRBV5-1; abundance: NA; d_gene: NA; CDR3nt: TGCGCCAGCAGCCCGGGAGGGGCTACTAACTATGGCTACACCTTC; CDR3aa: CASSPGGATNYGYTF
j_gene: TRBJ2-5; v_gene: TRBV27; abundance: NA; d_gene: TRBD2; CDR3nt: TGTGCCAGCAGTTTACTAGCGGGGACACAAGAGACCCAGTACTTC; CDR3aa: CASSLLAGTQETQYF
j_gene: TRBJ2-7; v_gene: TRBV2; abundance: NA; d_gene: TRBD1; CDR3nt: TGTGCCAGCAGTGAAGATGGACAGGGGGAGCAGTACTTC; CDR3aa: CASSEDGQGEQYF
j_gene: TRBJ1-4; v_gene: TRBV27; abundance: NA; d_gene: TRBD1; CDR3nt: TGTGCCAGCCCCCCTTCCGGGACAGGGGTAAGGAAACTGTTTTTT; CDR3aa: CASPPSGTGVRKLFF
j_gene: TRBJ1-1; v_gene: TRBV29-1; abundance: few; d_gene: TRBD1; CDR3nt: TGCAGCGTTGGACAGGGGGCTACTGAAGCTTTCTTT; CDR3aa: CSVGQGATEAFF
j_gene: TRBJ1-2; v_gene: TRBV5-4; abundance: few; d_gene: TRBD1; CDR3nt: TGTGCCAGCAGCTTGGAGGGGACAGGGGAGCTGTCGGGCTACACCTTC; CDR3aa: CASSLEGTGELSGYTF
j_gene: TRBJ1-3; v_gene: TRBV30; abundance: NA; d_gene: NA; CDR3nt: TGTGCCTGGAGTCTTACCTCTGGAAACACCATATATTTT; CDR3aa: CAWSLTSGNTIYF
j_gene: TRBJ1-5; v_gene: TRBV5-6; abundance: NA; d_gene: NA; CDR3nt: TGTGCCAGCAGCTTGCTTGGTAATCAGCCCCAGCATTTT; CDR3aa: CASSLLGNQPQHF
j_gene: TRBJ2-2; v_gene: TRBV10-3; abundance: NA; d_gene: NA; CDR3nt: TGTGCCATCAGTGAGTCGACTGGGGGGACGGTCACCGGGGAGCTGTTTTTT; CDR3aa: CAISESTGGTVTGELFF
j_gene: TRBJ2-7; v_gene: TRBV7-9; abundance: NA; d_gene: NA; CDR3nt: TGTGCCAGCAGCTCCACCCGATACGAGCAGTACTTC; CDR3aa: CASSSTRYEQYF
j_gene: TRBJ2-1; v_gene: TRBV5-5; abundance: NA; d_gene: NA; CDR3nt: TGTGCCAGCAGCTTGGTTCGACGTTCCCGGGCTCTCCTAAGGGATGAGCAGTTCTTC; CDR3aa: CASSLVRRSRALLRDEQFF
j_gene: TRBJ2-3; v_gene: TRBV11-3; abundance: NA; d_gene: TRBD2; CDR3nt: TGTGCCAGCAGCCCACTAGCGGGAGTGGATACGCAGTATTTT; CDR3aa: CASSPLAGVDTQYF
j_gene: TRBJ2-5; v_gene: TRBV27; abundance: NA; d_gene: NA; CDR3nt: TGTGCCAGCAGTTCTTACCGACAGATTCGGGAGCAAGAGACCCAGTACTTC; CDR3aa: CASSSYRQIREQETQYF
j_gene: TRBJ2-1; v_gene: TRBV2; abundance: NA; d_gene: TRBD1; CDR3nt: TGTGCCAGCAGGGACAGGGGGCCGAGGAATGAGCAGTTCTTC; CDR3aa: CASRDRGPRNEQFF
j_gene: TRBJ1-1; v_gene: TRBV19; abundance: many; d_gene: NA; CDR3nt: TGTGCCAGTAGTAGCGGACTGAACACTGAAGCTTTCTTT; CDR3aa: CASSSGLNTEAFF
j_gene: TRBJ1-1; v_gene: TRBV7-3; abundance: few; d_gene: NA; CDR3nt: TGTGCCAGCAGTAAAGCGGGGAACACTGAAGCTTTCTTT; CDR3aa: CASSKAGNTEAFF
j_gene: TRBJ1-1; v_gene: TRBV7-7; abundance: few; d_gene: NA; CDR3nt: TGTGCCAGCAGTTCGAGGGTTAACACTGAAGCTTTCTTT; CDR3aa: CASSSRVNTEAFF
j_gene: TRBJ2-2; v_gene: TRBV4-2; abundance: NA; d_gene: TRBD2; CDR3nt: TGTGCCAGCAGCCAAAGCGGGGTAGGGAACACCGGGGAGCTGTTTTTT; CDR3aa: CASSQSGVGNTGELFF
j_gene: TRBJ1-2; v_gene: TRBV7-2; abundance: NA; d_gene: TRBD1; CDR3nt: TGTGCCAGCAGCTCGCCGGGACAGACCATCTATGGCTACACCTTC; CDR3aa: CASSSPGQTIYGYTF
j_gene: TRBJ2-7; v_gene: TRBV27; abundance: NA; d_gene: TRBD1; CDR3nt: TGTGCCAGCAGTTTCTACAGGGGGTACGAGCAGTACTTC; CDR3aa: CASSFYRGYEQYF
j_gene: TRBJ2-3; v_gene: TRBV6-5; abundance: NA; d_gene: NA; CDR3nt: TGTGCCAGCAGCCCGGCTGGAGACACAGATACGCAGTATTTT; CDR3aa: CASSPAGDTDTQYF
j_gene: TRBJ2-1; v_gene: TRBV18; abundance: NA; d_gene: TRBD2; CDR3nt: TGTGCCAGCTCACCAGGAGCGGGAGGGCCCACGAGCTCCTACAATGAGCAGTTCTTC; CDR3aa: CASSPGAGGPTSSYNEQFF
j_gene: TRBJ2-7; v_gene: TRBV5-4; abundance: NA; d_gene: NA; CDR3nt: TGTGCCAGCAGCTTGGGTCAACGCGGTTCCTACGAGCAGTACTTC; CDR3aa: CASSLGQRGSYEQYF
j_gene: TRBJ2-1; v_gene: TRBV6-6; abundance: NA; d_gene: TRBD2; CDR3nt: TGTGCCAGCAGTTACGAGAGCGGGAGCTACAATGAGCAGTTCTTC; CDR3aa: CASSYESGSYNEQFF
j_gene: TRBJ2-3; v_gene: TRBV5-1; abundance: NA; d_gene: NA; CDR3nt: TGCGCCAGCAGCCTAAGGGCGGGAGGACAGGGGCGCACAGATACGCAGTATTTT; CDR3aa: CASSLRAGGQGRTDTQYF
j_gene: TRBJ2-1; v_gene: TRBV5-1; abundance: once; d_gene: NA; CDR3nt: TGCGCCAGCAGCGACAGCTTCAACCCGGATGAGCAGTTCTTC; CDR3aa: CASSDSFNPDEQFF
j_gene: TRBJ1-5; v_gene: TRBV29-1; abundance: NA; d_gene: NA; CDR3nt: TGCAGCGTAGGGACCAGCAATCAGCCCCAGCATTTT; CDR3aa: CSVGTSNQPQHF
j_gene: TRBJ2-7; v_gene: TRBV10-3; abundance: NA; d_gene: TRBD2; CDR3nt: TGTGCCATCAGTGAGTTAGGACTAGCGGGAGTTGAGCAGTACTTC; CDR3aa: CAISELGLAGVEQYF
j_gene: TRBJ2-2; v_gene: TRBV7-3; abundance: NA; d_gene: NA; CDR3nt: TGTGCCAGCAGCTTCACTAGTACCGGGGAGCTGTTTTTT; CDR3aa: CASSFTSTGELFF
j_gene: TRBJ1-5; v_gene: TRBV7-9; abundance: once; d_gene: NA; CDR3nt: TGTGCCAGCAGCTTAGGGGGGGCTGACTATAGCAATCAGCCCCAGCATTTT; CDR3aa: CASSLGGADYSNQPQHF
j_gene: TRBJ2-1; v_gene: TRBV19; abundance: NA; d_gene: TRBD2; CDR3nt: TGTGCCAGTAGTATGGTGGTAGCGGGGAGGGGGAATGAGCAGTTCTTC; CDR3aa: CASSMVVAGRGNEQFF